This note documents a single T cell receptor beta chain sequence. Its antigen is undetermined. These data originate in a study of T-cell memory formation after mild COVID-19. 5'RACE, which relied on constant-segment primers, yielded TCR alpha and TCR beta cDNA libraries carrying sample barcodes and UMIs. TCRdb passed the 5' RACE reads through MiXCR, listing each CDR3 protein once. The repertoire holds 450,000 to 650,000 distinct CDR3 sequences, with roughly 22% as singletons. Study results and limitations: Researchers found some responding clones in pre-infection memory, a sign that cross-reactive memory joined.

Sequenced sample: PBMCs or a T cell subset sorted from them (not recorded which). The TCR sequence derives from an adult woman who had mild COVID-19 (a few samples of this study predate the infection). Cell type and time point are not known.

The DNA of the CDR3 is TGTGCCAGCAGCCTAATACCTAACTATGGCTACACCTTC. It yields the protein CASSLIPNYGYTF. The rearrangement uses TRBV12-3 or TRBV12-4 and TRBJ1-2, with D unresolved. This CDR3 contains 13 residues. V was cut by 6 bases and J by 0 bases, with 8 bases left in between.